These 16 T cell receptor beta chains came from one sample sequenced in a study of cytomegalovirus exposure and HLA in healthy donors. Amplification used 60 Vbeta primers and 13 Jbeta primers. Here immunoSEQ multiplex PCR was the method, and the copy in TCRdb shows in-frame clones only, minus some. The sample consists of fewer than 200,000 clones, 87% of them appearing once. The sequenced sample consisted of PBMCs. Receptor source: a boy aged 2 to 9 in good health and CMV-seronegative.

V usage is TRBV29-1 and J usage is TRBJ2-4, with 8 bases identical to TRBD2. Germline V gene lookup returns CDR1 SQVTM and CDR2 ANQGSEA. With V trimmed by 6 bases and J by 9 bases, 7 bases remained unmatched. This CDR3 spans 12 amino acids. CDR3 protein: CSVVGLVAIQYF. The CDR3 coding sequence is TGCAGCGTAGTGGGACTAGTGGCCATTCAGTACTTC.

This clone was counted a few times. The chain has TRBV5-1 and TRBJ2-7; TRBD1 might be the D (6 bases). The CDR3 spans 13 residues. V lost 4 bases and J 4 bases, leaving 12 bases between the germline ends. The germline V gene encodes CDR1 SGHRS and CDR2 YFSETQ. CDR3 sequence (DNA): TGCGCCAGCAGCGGGGGCCGGCAGTACGAGCAGTACTTC. Encoded protein: CASSGGRQYEQYF.

The chain couples TRBV6-1 to TRBJ2-2; D ambiguous. Germline V gene sequence: CDR1 MNHNS, CDR2 SASEGT. Trimming stripped 5 bases from V and 6 bases from J, with 7 bases between. There are 12 residues in the CDR3. CDR3 protein: CASSPLPGELFF. CDR3 in DNA: TGTGCCAGCAGTCCACTTCCCGGGGAGCTGTTTTTT.

This chain uses TRBV6-1 with TRBJ1-5, with D perhaps matching TRBD1 (6 bases). CDR3 length: 15 amino acids. V was shortened by 4 bases and J by 6 bases, with 16 bases between the two germline ends. CDR1 is MNHNS and CDR2 is SASEGT in the germline V gene. The CDR3 nucleotides read TGTGCCAGCAGTGCAACAGGGTTCTTTGGTCAGCCCCAGCATTTT. Amino acids: CASSATGFFGQPQHF.

The table lists this clone with a count of one. The chain joins TRBV19 to TRBJ2-5, with D possibly being TRBD2 (5 bases). This CDR3 is 13 amino acids long. Germline V CDR1 and CDR2: LNHDA, SQIVND (reference sequence). With 0 bases removed from V and 7 bases from J, the gap between germline ends came to 9 bases. The CDR3 DNA follows: TGTGCCAGTAGTATAGAATGGGCGGGGACCCAGTACTTC. Translating gives CASSIEWAGTQYF.

J is TRBJ1-2 and V is TRBV6-5, with unresolved D. Trimming cost V 5 bases and J 2 bases, with 9 bases left between them. CDR3 length: 13 residues. Germline CDR1 and CDR2: MNHEY and SVGAGI. CDR3 nucleotide sequence: TGTGCCAGCAGTACCGGGAGCAACTATGGCTACACCTTC. It specifies CASSTGSNYGYTF.

This clone was counted a single time. The gene calls are TRBV6-1 and TRBJ2-7; tentatively, D is TRBD1 (5 bases). Trimming removed 8 bases from V and 1 base from J, with 18 bases in between. Germline-derived CDR1 and CDR2 are MNHNS and SASEGT. The CDR3 length is 15 residues. Here the CDR3 reads CASVSPRQISYEQYF. The CDR3 nucleotides are TGTGCCAGCGTTTCCCCCCGACAGATTTCCTACGAGCAGTACTTC.

CDR3 bases: TGTGCCAGCAGTGCAGACGGGGGGGGCAATCAGCCCCAGCATTTT. Translating gives CASSADGGGNQPQHF. The genes are TRBV6-5 and TRBJ1-5; D might be TRBD1 (5 bases). The germline V gene has CDR1 MNHEY and CDR2 SVGAGI. CDR3 length: 15 residues. Trimming cost V 5 bases and J 2 bases, with 13 bases left between them.

The V gene is TRBV27, the J gene TRBJ2-7, with TRBD1 matching 7 bases. V lost 2 bases and J lost 3; bases outside the gene matches: 7. CDR1 and CDR2 (germline): MNHEY, SMNVEV (reference sequence). This CDR3 is 15 amino acids long. CDR3 amino acids: CASSLARQGVYEQYF. The CDR3 DNA follows: TGTGCCAGCAGTTTAGCACGGCAGGGGGTCTACGAGCAGTACTTC.

The chain recombines TRBV19 with TRBJ1-5; D possibly corresponds to TRBD1 (6 bases). With 9 bases removed from V and 2 bases from J, the gap between germline ends came to 14 bases. Germline V lookup: CDR1 LNHDA, CDR2 SQIVND (reference sequence). The length of the CDR3 is 14 residues. The CDR3 DNA follows: TGTGCCAGCCATACCAGGGGTGGCAATCAGCCCCAGCATTTT. This sequence encodes CASHTRGGNQPQHF.

The chain carries TRBV28 and TRBJ1-6; 7 bases fit TRBD1. The V segment lost 2 bases and the J segment 10 bases; nucleotides outside the gene matches: 8. CDR3 length: 15 residues. Germline CDR1 is MDHEN and CDR2 is SYDVKM. The CDR3 region has the DNA TGTGCCAGCAGTTTAACCCCGGCAGGGGGATCACCCCTCCACTTT. As protein: CASSLTPAGGSPLHF.

This rearrangement joins TRBV7-9 to TRBJ2-7, with D tentatively TRBD1 (5 bases). The CDR3 is made up of 13 amino acids. Germline V gene sequence: CDR1 SEHNR, CDR2 FQNEAQ (reference sequence). Trimming pared 5 bases from V and 7 bases from J, leaving 15 bases between. The CDR3 spells CASSKISGMEQYF. CDR3 in DNA: TGTGCCAGCAGCAAAATCTCAGGGATGGAGCAGTACTTC.

The chain combines TRBV28 with TRBJ2-1, with TRBD2 matching 9 bases. CDR3 length equals 14 residues. The J segment lost 9 bases and the V segment lost 3 bases, leaving 6 bases of the junction unmatched. CDR1 and CDR2 from the germline V gene are MDHEN and SYDVKM. The CDR3 reads CASSLWREGGEQFF. As DNA, the CDR3 is TGTGCCAGCAGTTTGTGGCGGGAGGGCGGTGAGCAGTTCTTC.

The chain carries TRBV5-1 and TRBJ2-2; 7 positions match TRBD2. The V gene's germline CDR1 is SGHRS and CDR2 YFSETQ. The CDR3 loop spans 17 amino acids. The V segment lost 1 base and the J segment 2 bases; nucleotides outside the gene matches: 8. CDR3 amino acids: CASSLWSSGENTGELFF. CDR3 nucleotides: TGCGCCAGCAGCTTGTGGTCTAGCGGAGAAAACACCGGGGAGCTGTTTTTT. Drawing the rest from reference TRBV5-1 and TRBJ2-2, the complete variable domain is KAGVTQTPRYLIKTRGQQVTLSCSPISGHRSVSWYQQTPGQGLQFLFEYFSETQRNKGNFPGRFSGRQFSNSRSEMNVSTLELGDSALYLCASSLWSSGENTGELFFGEGSRLTVL.

The chain employs TRBV10-2 and TRBJ1-2, with D maybe TRBD1 (6 bases). Germline CDR1 reads WSHSY; CDR2 reads SAAADI. This CDR3 region has 13 residues. V lost 2 bases and J lost 7, with 11 bases in between. CDR3 sequence (DNA): TGCGCCAGCAGTGAGGCCGGGGGGGCTGGCTACACCTTC. Translating gives CASSEAGGAGYTF.

The chain recombines TRBV6-6 with TRBJ2-2, with D tentatively TRBD2 (5 bases). The V end lost 6 bases, the J end lost 0 bases, and 14 bases lay between the germline ends. Germline CDR1 reads MNHNY; CDR2 reads SVGAGI (reference sequence). The CDR3 totals 16 residues. CDR3 in amino acids: CASSSPGLANTGELFF. The CDR3 nucleotides are TGTGCCAGCAGCTCGCCGGGATTAGCGAACACCGGGGAGCTGTTTTTT.